This passage covers 15 T cell receptor beta chains from one sample sequenced in a study of shared T cell receptors in the human thymus. TCRdb's table, derived via immunoSEQ multiplex PCR, lists solely in-frame clones and lacks some. The sample holds approximately 580,000 clones; around 82% are singletons and the top ten take about 0.014%. The same sample was also used in a study of human thymus T cells.

Sequenced material: thymocytes. All receptors derive from a boy under three years old with a congenital heart defect.

The V and J genes are TRBV7-9 and TRBJ2-3; D perhaps matches TRBD2 (7 bases). V was pared by 0 bases and J by 7 bases, with 14 bases between. The CDR3 length is 15 residues. CDR1 and CDR2 (germline): SEHNR, FQNEAQ (reference sequence). The CDR3 loop reads CASSLAGAGENTQYF. The CDR3 DNA follows: TGTGCCAGCAGCTTAGCGGGGGCGGGGGAAAATACGCAGTATTTT.

The chain combines TRBV11-2 with TRBJ2-2; TRBD2 matches 12 bases. The CDR3 totals 17 residues. The V and J ends lost 5 bases and 8 bases, in that order; junction bases with no gene match: 12. Germline V gene sequence: CDR1 SGHAT, CDR2 FQNNGV. In DNA, the CDR3 is TGTGCCAGCAGCCCCGCCAGGCTAGCGGGAGGGGCGGGGGAGCTGTTTTTT. Protein sequence: CASSPARLAGGAGELFF.

This chain links TRBV4-3 with TRBJ2-1; weak D call: TRBD1 (6 bases). The CDR3 covers 14 residues. Between the trimmed V and J ends, which lost 7 bases and 8 bases, there was a span of 18 bases. Germline V gene sequence: CDR1 LGHNA, CDR2 YSLEER. CDR3 nucleotides: TGCGCCAGCACTTTCAACCAGGGGAACCATGAGCAGTTCTTC. Its protein is CASTFNQGNHEQFF.

This clone was seen a few times. The gene calls are TRBV27 and TRBJ2-1, with 7 bases that match TRBD1. CDR3 length: 17 residues. Germline loops: CDR1 MNHEY, CDR2 SMNVEV (reference sequence). V was pared by 5 bases and J by 2 bases, with 12 bases of the junction left unmatched. CDR3 loop: CASSLPGQAGTYNEQFF. CDR3 DNA sequence: TGTGCCAGCAGTCTCCCCGGACAGGCAGGAACCTACAATGAGCAGTTCTTC.

V is TRBV12-5 and J is TRBJ2-7; 7 nucleotides align to TRBD1. In germline, CDR1 is LGHNT, CDR2 FRNRAP. This CDR3 is built from 17 residues. V lost 6 bases, J lost 4 bases, and 18 bases stayed unmatched. In nucleotides, the CDR3 is TGTGCTAGTGGCCGGCACCTAGACAGGGTTGGGGCTTACGAGCAGTACTTC. Amino acids: CASGRHLDRVGAYEQYF.

The chain couples TRBV5-1 to TRBJ2-5; 7 bases are shared with TRBD2. The CDR3 sequence is 15 residues long. CDR1 SGHRS and CDR2 YFSETQ come from the germline V gene. V gave up 2 bases and J gave up 3 bases; unmatched junction bases: 7. The DNA for the CDR3 is TGCGCCAGCAGCTTTTTCCTCCTAGCGGAAGAGACCCAGTACTTC. Translating gives CASSFFLLAEETQYF.

Only one count was recorded for this clone. The chain is built from TRBV28 and TRBJ1-2; D might be TRBD1 (5 bases). Trimming stripped 6 bases from V and 5 bases from J, with 16 bases between. CDR3 size: 14 residues. Per germline, CDR1 MDHEN and CDR2 SYDVKM. CDR3 DNA: TGTGCCAGCAGCGGAGCAGGGAACAAATATGGCTACACCTTC. It specifies CASSGAGNKYGYTF.

The J gene is TRBJ2-1, the V gene TRBV5-1; D call uncertain. The V gene lost 5 bases and the J gene lost 7 bases, with 13 bases spanning the gap. The CDR3 has 13 residues. Germline V CDR1 and CDR2: SGHRS, YFSETQ. The CDR3 region is CASSRPLRNEQFF. CDR3 DNA: TGCGCCAGCAGTCGTCCCTTGAGGAATGAGCAGTTCTTC.

The chain is built from TRBV28 and TRBJ1-5; D is undetermined. The ends were cut back, 7 bases at V and 2 bases at J, with 18 bases in the middle. The CDR3 is 16 residues long. Germline V lookup: CDR1 MDHEN, CDR2 SYDVKM. CDR3 sequence: CASTSLVAGRNQPQHF. The DNA for the CDR3 is TGTGCCAGCACTAGCTTAGTGGCAGGCCGCAATCAGCCCCAGCATTTT.

The chain is built from TRBV27 and TRBJ1-2; 7 bases are shared with TRBD1. Per germline, CDR1 MNHEY and CDR2 SMNVEV (reference sequence). The CDR3 runs 16 residues. V lost 6 bases to trimming and J lost 7 bases; unmatched junction nucleotides: 17. CDR3: CASSVNRDSYTGGYTF. The CDR3 DNA is TGTGCCAGCAGCGTAAACCGGGACAGCTACACAGGTGGCTACACCTTC.

The chain uses TRBV2 and TRBJ2-1, with D maybe TRBD2 (6 bases). The ends were cut back, 7 bases at V and 8 bases at J, with 30 bases in the middle. CDR3 length: 18 residues. Germline lookup yields CDR1 SNHLY and CDR2 FYNNEI. The DNA for the CDR3 is TGTGCCAGCACCCAACCTCCAGATGGCGGGGTAGTAGGCGATGAGCAGTTCTTC. As protein: CASTQPPDGGVVGDEQFF.

The chain combines TRBV25-1 with TRBJ1-4; D is undetermined. CDR3 length equals 13 residues. Trimming pared 8 bases from V and 5 bases from J, leaving 12 bases between. Germline V lookup: CDR1 MGHDK, CDR2 SYGVNS. The CDR3 nucleotides read TGTGCCAGCCCGGCGGCGGCGAATGAAAAACTGTTTTTT. Translated, it gives CASPAAANEKLFF.

This clone was seen only once. The chain's CDR3 is CASSPQGAGELFF. The CDR3 DNA follows: TGTGCCAGCTCACCACAAGGGGCCGGGGAGCTGTTTTTT. V usage is TRBV18 and J usage is TRBJ2-2, with D perhaps TRBD1 (5 bases). Per the germline V gene, CDR1 is KGHSH and CDR2 is LQKENI. Trimming left V 1 base short and J 6 bases short, with 6 bases between. This CDR3 contains 13 residues.

This clone occurred once. The chain employs TRBV7-8 and TRBJ2-5, with D hard to call. The J call is in doubt because the DNA end fits TRBJ2-7 better. Germline V gives CDR1 SGHVS, CDR2 FQNEAQ. The length of the CDR3 is 14 residues. CDR3 amino acids: CASSLAGSSYEQYF. The CDR3 DNA sequence: TGTGCCAGCAGCTTAGCGGGCAGTTCCTACGAGCAGTACTTC.

The rearrangement uses TRBV29-1 and TRBJ2-5; TRBD1 agrees at 7 bases. The CDR3 has 14 residues. Looked up from germline, CDR1 is SQVTM and CDR2 is ANQGSEA. J lost 2 bases, V lost 3 bases, and 6 bases had no gene match. In DNA, the CDR3 is TGCAGCGTTGATCCGACAGGGATTCAAGAGACCCAGTACTTC. It is translated as CSVDPTGIQETQYF.